What follows is one T cell receptor (beta chain) and its context. This sample was taken from a study of CD8 T cells in Susac syndrome. Reverse transcription of about 0.45 to 1 ug RNA used random hexamers. TCRdb reanalysed the immunoSEQ multiplex PCR reads using MiXCR and keeps one entry per CDR3 protein. The table has more than 100,000 distinct CDR3 sequences, about 95% seen once. Germline V lookup: CDR1 MDHEN, CDR2 SYDVKM. Trimming took 5 bases from V and 4 from J; bases not matched to a gene: 7. CDR3 size: 16 residues. Healthy donors served as the controls. They were matched for age and sex. The chain has TRBV28 and TRBJ2-1; 11 bases match TRBD1. What was sequenced was CD4+ T cells from PBMCs. This clonotype originated in a human donor in good health. CDR3 in amino acids: CASSRSGTGGYNEQFF. CDR3 in DNA: TGTGCCAGCAGTCGATCCGGGACAGGGGGATACAATGAGCAGTTCTTC.